This entry concerns a single T cell receptor (beta chain). The antigen remains unidentified. This entry is derived from a study of cytomegalovirus exposure and HLA in healthy donors. The study, taken as a whole, reports: The CMV antigen specificity of a few CMV-associated chains was confirmed through in vitro analysis. Altogether, some 160 TCR beta chains were recorded as cytomegalovirus-associated.

The primer mix had 60 Vbeta and 13 Jbeta primers. Per the authors' pipeline: The count from a later analysis was roughly 80 million unique TCR beta chains, around 10 million of them shared. The assay was immunoSEQ multiplex PCR, and TCRdb's table has in-frame clones only and misses some. V and J calls and clone size are as listed in that table; D and trimming were resolved from the DNA. The table records fewer than 250,000 clones, less than 85% of them present only once. Healthy people donating bone marrow made up the donors. Deletions cut 5 bases from V and 5 bases from J, with 12 bases between. This CDR3 spans 14 amino acids. Germline CDR1 SNHLY, CDR2 FYNNEI.

The sequenced material came from PBMCs. The clonotype originates from a man aged 18-30 years in good health and CMV-seronegative. The chain has TRBV2 and TRBJ1-4; D is perhaps TRBD1 (6 bases). Written as DNA, the CDR3 is TGTGCCAGCAGTACGACCGACAGGAATGAAAAACTGTTTTTT. Amino acid sequence: CASSTTDRNEKLFF.